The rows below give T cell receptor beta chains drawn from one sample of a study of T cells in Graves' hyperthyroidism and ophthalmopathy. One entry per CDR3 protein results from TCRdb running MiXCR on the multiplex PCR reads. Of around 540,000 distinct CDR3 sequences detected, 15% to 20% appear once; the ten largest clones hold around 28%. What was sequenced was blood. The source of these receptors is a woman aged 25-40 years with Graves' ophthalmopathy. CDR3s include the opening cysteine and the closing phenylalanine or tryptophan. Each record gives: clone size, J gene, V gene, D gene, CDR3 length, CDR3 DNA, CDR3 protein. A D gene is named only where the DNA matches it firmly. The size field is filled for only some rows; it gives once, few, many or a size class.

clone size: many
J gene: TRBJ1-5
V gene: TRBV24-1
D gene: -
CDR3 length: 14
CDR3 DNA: TGTGCCACAACGGGGCACTATAGCAATCAGCCCCAGCATTTT
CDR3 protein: CATTGHYSNQPQHF

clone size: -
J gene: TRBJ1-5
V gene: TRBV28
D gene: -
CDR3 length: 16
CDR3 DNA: TGTGCCAGCAGTTTATCCCCAGGTAGGAGGGATCAGCCCCAGCATTTT
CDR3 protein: CASSLSPGRRDQPQHF

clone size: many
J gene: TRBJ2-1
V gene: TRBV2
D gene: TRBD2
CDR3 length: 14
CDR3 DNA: TGTGCCAGTGTCCCGCGGGAGGGGTACAATGAGCAGTTCTTC
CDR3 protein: CASVPREGYNEQFF

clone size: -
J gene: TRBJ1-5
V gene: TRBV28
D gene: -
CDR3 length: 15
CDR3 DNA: TGTGCCAGCAGCACAGGGTCCTATAGCAATCAGCCCCAGCATTTT
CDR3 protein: CASSTGSYSNQPQHF

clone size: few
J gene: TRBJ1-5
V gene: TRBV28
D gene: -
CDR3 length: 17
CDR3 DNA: TGTGCCAGCAGTTTAGGTCCGGGATCGTATAGCAATCAGCCCCAGCATTTT
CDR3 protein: CASSLGPGSYSNQPQHF

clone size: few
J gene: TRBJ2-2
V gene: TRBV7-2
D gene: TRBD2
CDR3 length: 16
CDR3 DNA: TGTGCCAGCAGCTTAGTAGCGGGAGGGATGGGCGGGGAGCTGTTTTTT
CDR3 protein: CASSLVAGGMGGELFF

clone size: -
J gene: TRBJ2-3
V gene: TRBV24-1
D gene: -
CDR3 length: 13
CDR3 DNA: TGTGCCACCAGTGATCTGACTAGAAACGTGCAGTATTTT
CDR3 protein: CATSDLTRNVQYF

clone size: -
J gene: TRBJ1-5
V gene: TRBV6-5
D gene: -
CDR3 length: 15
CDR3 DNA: TGTGCCAGCAGTTACTCGGGAGCGGCCAATCAGCCCCAGCATTTT
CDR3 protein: CASSYSGAANQPQHF

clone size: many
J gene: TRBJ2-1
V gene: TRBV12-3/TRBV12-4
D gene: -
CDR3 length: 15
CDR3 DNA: TGTGCCAGCAGTTTGTACGACAGCTTATACAATGAGCAGTTCTTC
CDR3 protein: CASSLYDSLYNEQFF

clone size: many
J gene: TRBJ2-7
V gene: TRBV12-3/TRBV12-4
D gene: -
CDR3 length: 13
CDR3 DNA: TGTGCCAGCAGCCAGGACAAATACTACGAGCAGTACTTC
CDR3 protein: CASSQDKYYEQYF

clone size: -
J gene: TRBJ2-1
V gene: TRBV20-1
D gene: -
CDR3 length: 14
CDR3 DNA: TGCAGTGCTCAGGACCCACAGAGGGGCAATGAGCAGTTCTTC
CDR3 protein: CSAQDPQRGNEQFF

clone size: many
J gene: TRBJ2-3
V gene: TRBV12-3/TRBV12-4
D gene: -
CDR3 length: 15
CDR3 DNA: TGTGCCAGTAGGCCCCGGACAAGGCGCACAGATACGCAGTATTTT
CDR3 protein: CASRPRTRRTDTQYF

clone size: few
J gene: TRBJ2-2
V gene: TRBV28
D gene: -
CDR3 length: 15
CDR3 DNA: TGTGCCAGCAGCCCCGGGACACTCCACACCGGGGAGCTGTTTTTT
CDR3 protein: CASSPGTLHTGELFF

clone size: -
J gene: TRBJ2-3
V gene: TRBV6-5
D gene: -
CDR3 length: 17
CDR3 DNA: TGTGCCAGCAGTTACCGCCGCAGCGGAACTAGCACAGATACGCAGTATTTT
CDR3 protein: CASSYRRSGTSTDTQYF

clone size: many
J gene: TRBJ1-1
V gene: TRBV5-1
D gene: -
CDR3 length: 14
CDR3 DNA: TGTGCCAGCAGCCTACAGGGCTCGAACACTGAAGCTTTCTTT
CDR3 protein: CASSLQGSNTEAFF